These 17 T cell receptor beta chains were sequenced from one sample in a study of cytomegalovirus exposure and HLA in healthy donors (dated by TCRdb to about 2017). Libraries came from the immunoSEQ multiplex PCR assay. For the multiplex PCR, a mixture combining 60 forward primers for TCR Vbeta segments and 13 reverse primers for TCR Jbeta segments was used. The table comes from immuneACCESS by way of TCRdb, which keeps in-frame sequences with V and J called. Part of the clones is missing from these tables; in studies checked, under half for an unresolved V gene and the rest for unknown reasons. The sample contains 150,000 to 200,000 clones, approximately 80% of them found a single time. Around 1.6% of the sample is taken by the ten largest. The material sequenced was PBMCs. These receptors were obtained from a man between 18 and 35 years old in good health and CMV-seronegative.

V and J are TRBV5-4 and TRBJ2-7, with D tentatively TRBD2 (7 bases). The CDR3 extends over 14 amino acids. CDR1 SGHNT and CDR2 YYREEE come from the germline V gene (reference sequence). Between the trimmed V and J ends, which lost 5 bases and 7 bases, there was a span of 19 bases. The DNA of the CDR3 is TGTGCCAGCAGAGAGGGCGGGGGCCCTGGGGAGCAGTACTTC. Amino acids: CASREGGGPGEQYF.

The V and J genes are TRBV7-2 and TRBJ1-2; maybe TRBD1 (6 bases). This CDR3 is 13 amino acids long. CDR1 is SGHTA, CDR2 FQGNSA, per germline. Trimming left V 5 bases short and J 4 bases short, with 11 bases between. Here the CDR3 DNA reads TGTGCCAGCAGCCCCAGAGGGGGCTATGGCTACACCTTC. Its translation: CASSPRGGYGYTF.

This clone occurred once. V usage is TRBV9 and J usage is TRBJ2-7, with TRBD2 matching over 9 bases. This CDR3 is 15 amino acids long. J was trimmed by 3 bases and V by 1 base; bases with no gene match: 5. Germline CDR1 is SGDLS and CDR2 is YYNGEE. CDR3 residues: CASSVSGTSFYEQYF. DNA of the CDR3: TGTGCCAGCAGCGTATCAGGGACTAGCTTCTACGAGCAGTACTTC. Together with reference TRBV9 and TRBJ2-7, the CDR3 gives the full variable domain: DSGVTQTPKHLITATGQRVTLRCSPRSGDLSVYWYQQSLDQGLQFLIQYYNGEERAKGNILERFSAQQFPDLHSELNLSSLELGDSALYFCASSVSGTSFYEQYFGPGTRLTVT.

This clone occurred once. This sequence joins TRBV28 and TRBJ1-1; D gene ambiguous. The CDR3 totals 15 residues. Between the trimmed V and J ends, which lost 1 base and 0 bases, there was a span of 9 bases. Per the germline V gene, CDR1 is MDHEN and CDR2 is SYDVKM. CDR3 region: CASSLYGPLNTEAFF. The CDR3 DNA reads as TGTGCCAGCAGTTTATATGGGCCCTTGAACACTGAAGCTTTCTTT.

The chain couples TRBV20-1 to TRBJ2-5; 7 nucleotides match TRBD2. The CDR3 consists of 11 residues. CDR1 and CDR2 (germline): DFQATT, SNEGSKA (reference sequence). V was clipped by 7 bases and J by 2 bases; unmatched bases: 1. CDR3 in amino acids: CSEREQETQYF. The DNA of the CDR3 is TGCAGTGAGCGGGAACAAGAGACCCAGTACTTC.

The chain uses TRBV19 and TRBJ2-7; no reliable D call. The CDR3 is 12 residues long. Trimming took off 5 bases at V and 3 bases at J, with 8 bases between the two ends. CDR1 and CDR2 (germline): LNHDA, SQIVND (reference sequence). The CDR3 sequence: CASSAYFYEQYF. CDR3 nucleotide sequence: TGTGCCAGTAGTGCCTACTTCTACGAGCAGTACTTC. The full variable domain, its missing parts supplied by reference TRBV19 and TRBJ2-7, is DGGITQSPKYLFRKEGQNVTLSCEQNLNHDAMYWYRQDPGQGLRLIYYSQIVNDFQKGDIAEGYSVSREKKESFPLTVTSAQKNPTAFYLCASSAYFYEQYFGPGTRLTVT.

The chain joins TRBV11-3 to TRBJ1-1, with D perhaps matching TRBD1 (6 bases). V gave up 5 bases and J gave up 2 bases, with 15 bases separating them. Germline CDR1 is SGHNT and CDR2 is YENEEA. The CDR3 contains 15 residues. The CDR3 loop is CASSPSQGRNTEAFF. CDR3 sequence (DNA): TGTGCCAGCAGCCCGAGTCAGGGGCGTAACACTGAAGCTTTCTTT. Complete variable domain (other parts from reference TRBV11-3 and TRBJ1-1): EAGVVQSPRYKIIEKKQPVAFWCNPISGHNTLYWYLQNLGQGPELLIRYENEEAVDDSQLPKDRFSAERLKGVDSTLKIQPAELGDSAVYLCASSPSQGRNTEAFFGQGTRLTVV.

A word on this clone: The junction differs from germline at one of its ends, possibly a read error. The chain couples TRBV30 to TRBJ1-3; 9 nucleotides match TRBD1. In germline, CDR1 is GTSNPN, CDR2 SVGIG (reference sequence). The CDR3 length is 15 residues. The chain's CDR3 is CASSPGTGLTNTIYF. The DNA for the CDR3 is TGTGCCTCGAGTCCCGGGACAGGGCTGACAAACACCATATATTTT.

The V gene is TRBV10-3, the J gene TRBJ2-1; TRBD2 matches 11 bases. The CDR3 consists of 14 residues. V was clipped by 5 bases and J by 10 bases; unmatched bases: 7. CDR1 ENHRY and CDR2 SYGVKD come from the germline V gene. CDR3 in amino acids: CAISLNVAGGEQFF. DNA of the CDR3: TGTGCCATCAGTCTGAATGTAGCGGGGGGGGAGCAGTTCTTC.

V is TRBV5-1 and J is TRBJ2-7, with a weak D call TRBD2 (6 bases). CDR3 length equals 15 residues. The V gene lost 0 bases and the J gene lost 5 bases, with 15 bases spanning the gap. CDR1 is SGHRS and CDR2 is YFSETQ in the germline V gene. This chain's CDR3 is CASSLGGTSTHEQYF. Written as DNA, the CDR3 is TGCGCCAGCAGCTTGGGGGGGACTTCGACCCACGAGCAGTACTTC.

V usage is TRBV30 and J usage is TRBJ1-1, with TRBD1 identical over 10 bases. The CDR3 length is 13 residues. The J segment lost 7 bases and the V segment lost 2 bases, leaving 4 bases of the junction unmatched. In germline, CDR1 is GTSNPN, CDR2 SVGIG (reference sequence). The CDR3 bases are TGTGCCTGGAGTCCCGGGACAGGGGTTGAAGCTTTCTTT. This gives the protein CAWSPGTGVEAFF.

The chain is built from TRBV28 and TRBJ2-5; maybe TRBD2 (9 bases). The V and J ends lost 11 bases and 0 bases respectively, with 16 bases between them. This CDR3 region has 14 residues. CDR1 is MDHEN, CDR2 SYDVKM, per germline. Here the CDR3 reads CARGGDRYQETQYF. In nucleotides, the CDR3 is TGTGCCCGCGGGGGGGACAGGTACCAAGAGACCCAGTACTTC.

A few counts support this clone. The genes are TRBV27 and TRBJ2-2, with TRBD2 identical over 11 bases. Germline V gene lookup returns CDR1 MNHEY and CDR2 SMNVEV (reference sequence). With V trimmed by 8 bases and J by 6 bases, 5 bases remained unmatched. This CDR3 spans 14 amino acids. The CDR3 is CASGLAGRAGELFF. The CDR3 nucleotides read TGTGCCAGCGGACTAGCGGGTAGAGCCGGGGAGCTGTTTTTT.

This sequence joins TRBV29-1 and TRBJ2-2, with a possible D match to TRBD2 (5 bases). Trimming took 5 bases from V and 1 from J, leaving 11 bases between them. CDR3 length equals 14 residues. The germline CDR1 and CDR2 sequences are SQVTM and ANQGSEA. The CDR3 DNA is TGCAGCGTTAACGGACTGCAGAACACCGGGGAGCTGTTTTTT. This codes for CSVNGLQNTGELFF.

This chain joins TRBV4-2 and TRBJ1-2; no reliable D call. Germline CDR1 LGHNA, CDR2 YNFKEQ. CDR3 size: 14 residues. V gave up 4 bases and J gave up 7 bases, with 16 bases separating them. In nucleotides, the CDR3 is TGTGCCAGCAGCCTTAATCCGGGTGAGGGTGGCTACACCTTC. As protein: CASSLNPGEGGYTF.

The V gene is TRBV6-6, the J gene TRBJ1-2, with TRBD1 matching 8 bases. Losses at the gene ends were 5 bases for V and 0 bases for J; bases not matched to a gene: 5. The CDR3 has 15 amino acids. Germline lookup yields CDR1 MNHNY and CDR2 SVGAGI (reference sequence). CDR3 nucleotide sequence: TGTGCCAGCAGTCCGTGGACAGGGCCTAACTATGGCTACACCTTC. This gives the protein CASSPWTGPNYGYTF.

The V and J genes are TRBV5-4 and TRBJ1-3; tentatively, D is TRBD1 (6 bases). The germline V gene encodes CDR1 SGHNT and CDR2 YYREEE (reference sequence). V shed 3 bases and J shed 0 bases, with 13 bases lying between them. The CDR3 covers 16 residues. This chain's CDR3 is CASSSATGRSGNTIYF. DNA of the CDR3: TGTGCCAGCAGCTCCGCGACAGGCCGCTCTGGAAACACCATATATTTT.